Sequencing of this TCR beta chain was carried out in a study of long-term antiretroviral therapy in people with HIV. No fewer than two post-ART and no fewer than one pre-ART PBMC samples existed for each donor. Every specimen held between 1-10 million cryopreserved PBMC. These were thawed and washed before DNA extraction. With survey level as its setting, the immunoSEQ assay was v3.0. Profiled with immunoSEQ multiplex PCR; TCRdb holds only in-frame clones, not every one. The table includes 25,000 to 35,000 clones, roughly 93% detected once. J lost 4 bases, V lost 7 bases, and 5 bases had no gene match. The CDR3 sequence is 13 residues long. CDR1 and CDR2 from the germline V gene are SGHKS and YYEKEE (reference sequence). Study conclusions and caveats: Clones that expanded before ART (that is, prior to treatment) dominated the repertoire at all time points. ART preceded a rise in diversity that nonetheless stayed lower than in transplant donor controls.

In regard to this clone: Antigen: not known.

The chain uses TRBV5-5 and TRBJ2-7, with TRBD2 identical over 10 bases. This TCR was sampled from a man aged 50 or older with HIV. This specimen was unsorted PBMCs, taken 7.4 years after starting antiretroviral therapy. DNA of the CDR3: TGTGCCAGCGGAGCGGGGGGGAGATACGAGCAGTACTTC. The encoded protein is CASGAGGRYEQYF.